The 24 T cell receptor beta chains listed next were all sequenced from one sample in a study of blood T cell repertoires in COVID-19. TCRdb's table, derived via immunoSEQ multiplex PCR, lists solely in-frame clones and lacks some. The sample has under 300,000 clones, 75% to 90% seen once. The sequenced sample consisted of peripheral blood. The receptors were sampled from a woman in her sixties with active or convalescent COVID-19.

V and J are TRBV5-1 and TRBJ2-2, with D tentatively TRBD1 (5 bases). Germline lookup yields CDR1 SGHRS and CDR2 YFSETQ. This CDR3 region has 14 residues. V lost 3 bases and J lost 2, with 8 bases in between. CDR3 coding DNA: TGCGCCAGCAGCTCTAGGGGAAACACCGGGGAGCTGTTTTTT. It codes for CASSSRGNTGELFF. Based on the CDR3 plus reference TRBV5-1 and TRBJ2-2, the full variable domain is KAGVTQTPRYLIKTRGQQVTLSCSPISGHRSVSWYQQTPGQGLQFLFEYFSETQRNKGNFPGRFSGRQFSNSRSEMNVSTLELGDSALYLCASSSRGNTGELFFGEGSRLTVL.

CDR3 sequence reads: CASSNLPGTSGGRDTQYF. CDR3 bases: TGCGCCAGCAGCAATCTTCCCGGGACTAGCGGGGGGAGGGATACGCAGTATTTT. The V gene is TRBV5-1, the J gene TRBJ2-3; 15 bases map to TRBD2. The CDR3 loop spans 18 amino acids. Germline CDR1 reads SGHRS; CDR2 reads YFSETQ. J gave up 6 bases and V 4 bases, and 12 bases lay outside the gene matches.

The V call is TRBV2, the J call TRBJ1-1; 8 bases agree with TRBD1. Losses at the gene ends were 11 bases for V and 1 base for J; bases not matched to a gene: 9. The CDR3 totals 14 residues. CDR1 is SNHLY and CDR2 is FYNNEI in the germline V gene. CDR3 DNA sequence: TGTGCCGGGTTTCAGGGGGCTGCGAACACTGAAGCTTTCTTT. This encodes CAGFQGAANTEAFF.

Note on this clone: Other DNA sequences in this specimen translate into the identical CDR3. This rearrangement joins TRBV5-1 to TRBJ1-2, with TRBD1 matching over 7 bases. The germline V gene encodes CDR1 SGHRS and CDR2 YFSETQ. The CDR3 sequence is 13 residues long. The J segment lost 8 bases and the V segment lost 5 bases, leaving 9 bases of the junction unmatched. In DNA form, the CDR3 reads TGCGCCAGCAGTCCCGGACAGGTGGAAGGCTACACCTTC. It encodes CASSPGQVEGYTF.

CDR3 residues: CASSGTANYGYTF. The CDR3 nucleotides are TGTGCCAGCAGCGGGACAGCTAACTATGGCTACACCTTC. The rearrangement joins TRBV6-5 to TRBJ1-2; 7 bases are shared with TRBD1. Germline V gene sequence: CDR1 MNHEY, CDR2 SVGAGI. CDR3 length equals 13 residues. Trimming removed 6 bases from V and 0 bases from J; junction bases left unmatched: 1.

This clone was picked up one time. The V gene is TRBV11-2, the J gene TRBJ2-3, with 8 bases aligning to TRBD2. Germline assignment: CDR1 SGHAT and CDR2 FQNNGV. The CDR3 loop spans 19 amino acids. The ends lost 0 bases at V and 6 bases at J; junction bases unmatched: 17. The DNA of the CDR3 is TGTGCCAGCAGCTTAGATCCCCCCAGCGGGGGCCGTTTTAGGGATACGCAGTATTTT. It encodes CASSLDPPSGGRFRDTQYF. Based on the CDR3 plus reference TRBV11-2 and TRBJ2-3, the full variable domain is EAGVAQSPRYKIIEKRQSVAFWCNPISGHATLYWYQQILGQGPKLLIQFQNNGVVDDSQLPKDRFSAERLKGVDSTLKIQPAKLEDSAVYLCASSLDPPSGGRFRDTQYFGPGTRLTVL.

This clone was detected a few times. This chain connects TRBV28 to TRBJ1-4; 10 bases match TRBD1. V was pared by 6 bases and J by 5 bases, with 3 bases of the junction left unmatched. Germline-derived CDR1 and CDR2 are MDHEN and SYDVKM. This CDR3 has 14 residues. The CDR3 DNA follows: TGTGCCAGCAGGGGGGGACAGGGGAATGAAAAACTGTTTTTT. This encodes CASRGGQGNEKLFF.

The chain couples TRBV27 to TRBJ1-6, with D possibly TRBD1 on 5 matching bases. The CDR3 covers 14 residues. The V gene's germline CDR1 is MNHEY and CDR2 SMNVEV (reference sequence). V dropped 6 bases and J dropped 5 bases, with 11 bases sitting between them. The DNA for the CDR3 is TGTGCCAGCAGAAACGGGGGTGATAATTCACCCCTCCACTTT. Translation gives CASRNGGDNSPLHF.

This clone was counted a single time. The chain uses TRBV2 and TRBJ2-2; D perhaps matches TRBD2 (5 bases). V lost 9 bases and J lost 1, with 15 bases in between. The CDR3 contains 15 residues. Per germline, CDR1 SNHLY and CDR2 FYNNEI. CDR3 bases: TGTGCCAGTGGAGGAGTCCTTATGAACACCGGGGAGCTGTTTTTT. Its protein is CASGGVLMNTGELFF.

This chain connects TRBV5-1 to TRBJ1-4, with a possible D match to TRBD1 (5 bases). Germline lookup yields CDR1 SGHRS and CDR2 YFSETQ. Trimming took off 6 bases at V and 8 bases at J, with 20 bases between the two ends. CDR3 length: 15 residues. The CDR3 coding sequence is TGCGCCAGCACCGGAGGGGCAGGGAAATTAGAAAAACTGTTTTTT. Translation gives CASTGGAGKLEKLFF.

The rearrangement links TRBV7-9 to TRBJ1-2; D uncertain. Germline V gene lookup returns CDR1 SEHNR and CDR2 FQNEAQ (reference sequence). The V gene lost 5 bases and the J gene lost 3 bases, with 13 bases spanning the gap. This CDR3 has 14 residues. The CDR3 sequence is CASSPVGVDYGYTF. The CDR3 DNA reads as TGTGCCAGCAGCCCCGTGGGAGTTGACTATGGCTACACCTTC.

The chain links TRBV29-1 to TRBJ2-1; a weak D match, TRBD1 (6 bases). Trimming left V 5 bases short and J 0 bases short, with 11 bases between. There are 14 residues in the CDR3. Germline values: CDR1 SQVTM, CDR2 ANQGSEA. CDR3 coding DNA: TGCAGCGTTTGTGGACAGAGCTCCTACAATGAGCAGTTCTTC. Encoded protein: CSVCGQSSYNEQFF.

V and J are TRBV10-2 and TRBJ1-1; D not certain. Trimming stripped 9 bases from V and 2 bases from J, with 16 bases between. Looked up from germline, CDR1 is WSHSY and CDR2 is SAAADI. The CDR3 totals 14 residues. The CDR3 region is CASLAFSSNTEAFF. In nucleotides, the CDR3 is TGCGCCAGTCTCGCCTTCTCGAGTAACACTGAAGCTTTCTTT.

The V gene is TRBV6-5, the J gene TRBJ1-1; a possible D gene is TRBD1 (5 bases). CDR3 length: 15 amino acids. V was trimmed by 1 base and J by 1 base, leaving 10 bases between them. Per germline, CDR1 MNHEY and CDR2 SVGAGI. The CDR3 region is CASSYYQGRNTEAFF. As DNA, the CDR3 is TGTGCCAGCAGTTACTATCAGGGTCGGAACACTGAAGCTTTCTTT.

This chain joins TRBV29-1 and TRBJ1-2; D unresolved. Germline V gene data show CDR1 as SQVTM and CDR2 as ANQGSEA. The V gene lost 0 bases and the J gene lost 2 bases, with 7 bases spanning the gap. The CDR3 length is 13 residues. The CDR3 nucleotides read TGCAGCGTTGAAGATCAACAGAACTATGGCTACACCTTC. Residues: CSVEDQQNYGYTF.

CDR3 loop: CASSVGSLNTEAFF. The CDR3 DNA reads as TGTGCCAGCAGCGTGGGCAGTTTGAACACTGAAGCTTTCTTT. The chain joins TRBV7-6 to TRBJ1-1; D remains unclear. The CDR3 sequence is 14 residues long. Deletions cut 5 bases from V and 0 bases from J, with 10 bases between. Germline assignment: CDR1 SGHVS and CDR2 FNYEAQ.

V and J are TRBV19 and TRBJ2-5, with 12 positions matching TRBD2. This CDR3 is built from 15 residues. Per germline, CDR1 LNHDA and CDR2 SQIVND (reference sequence). J was trimmed by 5 bases and V by 6 bases; bases with no gene match: 7. The CDR3 sequence is CASRLTSGGLETQYF. CDR3 in DNA: TGTGCCAGTAGACTTACTAGCGGGGGGCTGGAGACCCAGTACTTC.

CDR3 protein: CASPSGQGSSGANVLTF. The CDR3 DNA reads TGTGCCAGCCCCTCGGGACAGGGTTCCTCTGGGGCCAACGTCCTGACTTTC. This chain connects TRBV7-2 to TRBJ2-6; 9 positions agree with TRBD1. The CDR3 loop spans 17 amino acids. The junction had 8 bases not matched to a gene; V was cut back by 8 bases and J by 0 bases. The germline V gene has CDR1 SGHTA and CDR2 FQGNSA. Full variable domain (missing parts from reference TRBV7-2 and TRBJ2-6): GAGVSQSPSNKVTEKGKDVELRCDPISGHTALYWYRQSLGQGLEFLIYFQGNSAPDKSGLPSDRFSAERTGGSVSTLTIQRTQQEDSAVYLCASPSGQGSSGANVLTFGAGSRLTVL.

Only a few counts were recorded for this clone. This chain joins TRBV5-1 and TRBJ2-2; TRBD1 might be the D (7 bases). The CDR3 length is 17 residues. Per germline, CDR1 SGHRS and CDR2 YFSETQ. Trimming shortened V by 1 base and J by 4 bases, and 17 bases separated the two germline ends. The CDR3 DNA is TGCGCCAGCAGCTTGCGAGGGGGCGGGATCGGCACCGGGGAGCTGTTTTTT. As protein: CASSLRGGGIGTGELFF.

This chain uses TRBV6-2 or TRBV6-3 with TRBJ2-1; 13 bases are a match to TRBD2. CDR3 length: 15 residues. The germline gives CDR1 MNHEY, CDR2 SVGEGT. With V trimmed by 2 bases and J by 9 bases, 4 bases remained unmatched. This CDR3 reads CASSYLTSGRSEQFF. CDR3 sequence (DNA): TGTGCCAGCAGTTACCTGACTAGCGGGAGGAGTGAGCAGTTCTTC.

V and J are TRBV2 and TRBJ1-5, with D maybe TRBD1 (5 bases). The germline V gene encodes CDR1 SNHLY and CDR2 FYNNEI. The V and J ends lost 6 bases and 5 bases respectively, with 11 bases between them. The CDR3 runs to 13 residues. CDR3 region: CASSPGRDQPQHF. CDR3 DNA sequence: TGTGCCAGCAGCCCTGGCAGGGATCAGCCCCAGCATTTT.

This rearrangement joins TRBV5-1 to TRBJ2-2; D perhaps matches TRBD2 (5 bases). V was cut by 0 bases and J by 2 bases, with 8 bases left in between. The germline gives CDR1 SGHRS, CDR2 YFSETQ. There are 15 residues in the CDR3. Here the CDR3 DNA reads TGCGCCAGCAGCTTGGGTCGGGGAAACACCGGGGAGCTGTTTTTT. Amino acid sequence: CASSLGRGNTGELFF.

This chain connects TRBV5-3 to TRBJ2-3; TRBD2 is a possible D gene (5 bases). TRBV5-3 is filed as an ORF, its function uncertain. The CDR3 extends over 16 amino acids. The V gene lost 1 base and the J gene lost 2 bases, with 14 bases spanning the gap. The CDR3 bases are TGTGCCAGAAGCTTGCCCCGACGGACTGACACAGATACGCAGTATTTT. Amino acids: CARSLPRRTDTDTQYF.

This chain connects TRBV19 to TRBJ1-5, with a weak D call TRBD1 (5 bases). CDR1 is LNHDA and CDR2 is SQIVND in the germline V gene (reference sequence). V shed 1 base and J shed 7 bases, with 14 bases lying between them. CDR3 length: 15 residues. For the CDR3, the DNA is TGTGCCAGTAGTATAGGAACCGTGGAGGGGCAGCCCCAGCATTTT. Its translation: CASSIGTVEGQPQHF.